Following are 27 T cell receptor beta chains from one sample sequenced in a study of graft-versus-host responses after intestinal transplantation. Graft specimens yielded both intraepithelial and lamina propria lymphocytes. The repertoire was sequenced with immunoSEQ multiplex PCR; TCRdb's copy has only in-frame clones and lacks some. Among about 29,000 clones, 80% were seen once, and the ten largest hold 3%. Here the sequenced sample was ileum tissue, taken 98 days after intestinal transplantation. These receptors were collected from a human patient who received an intestinal transplant, so some T cells may come from the graft donor.

This chain links TRBV29-1 with TRBJ1-4, with D possibly matching TRBD1 (6 bases). The CDR3 runs 12 residues. V was clipped by 6 bases and J by 4 bases, with 9 bases between them. Germline V gene data show CDR1 as SQVTM and CDR2 as ANQGSEA. The CDR3 reads CSVYRDNEKLFF. The CDR3 DNA follows: TGCAGCGTCTACAGGGATAATGAAAAACTGTTTTTT. The variable domain in full, completed from reference TRBV29-1 and TRBJ1-4, reads SAVISQKPSRDICQRGTSLTIQCQVDSQVTMMFWYRQQPGQSLTLIATANQGSEATYESGFVIDKFPISRPNLTFSTLTVSNMSPEDSSIYLCSVYRDNEKLFFGSGTQLSVL.

The V gene is TRBV19, the J gene TRBJ2-2; 8 positions agree with TRBD1. The germline CDR1 and CDR2 sequences are LNHDA and SQIVND (reference sequence). There are 14 residues in the CDR3. The junction had 7 bases not matched to a gene; V was cut back by 11 bases and J by 2 bases. CDR3 loop: CASKTGVNTGELFF. Written as DNA, the CDR3 is TGTGCCTCAAAGACAGGGGTAAACACCGGGGAGCTGTTTTTT.

The chain is built from TRBV5-1 and TRBJ2-5, with D possibly matching TRBD1 (6 bases). The CDR3 extends over 14 amino acids. The V gene's germline CDR1 is SGHRS and CDR2 YFSETQ. V lost 1 base to trimming and J lost 1 base, with 8 bases between them. This chain's CDR3 is CASSLPGVQETQYF. Here the CDR3 DNA reads TGCGCCAGCAGCTTGCCAGGGGTCCAAGAGACCCAGTACTTC.

This chain uses TRBV29-1 with TRBJ1-1; D is perhaps TRBD1 (6 bases). CDR1 is SQVTM and CDR2 is ANQGSEA in the germline V gene. Trimming removed 4 bases at V and 1 base at J, with 22 bases between. CDR3 size: 17 residues. DNA of the CDR3: TGCAGCGTTGTAGGGGGGGGCCCGAACCCTAGGAACACTGAAGCTTTCTTT. Translated, it gives CSVVGGGPNPRNTEAFF. Supplemented by reference TRBV29-1 and TRBJ1-1, the full variable domain reads SAVISQKPSRDICQRGTSLTIQCQVDSQVTMMFWYRQQPGQSLTLIATANQGSEATYESGFVIDKFPISRPNLTFSTLTVSNMSPEDSSIYLCSVVGGGPNPRNTEAFFGQGTRLTVV.

This clone was observed a single time. The chain couples TRBV30 to TRBJ2-7, with D maybe TRBD1 (6 bases). The CDR3 sequence is 15 residues long. V was pared by 2 bases and J by 3 bases, with 17 bases between. Germline assignment: CDR1 GTSNPN and CDR2 SVGIG (reference sequence). CDR3 DNA: TGTGCCTGGAGTTTTCGCCGGGACACCCTCTACGAGCAGTACTTC. Translation gives CAWSFRRDTLYEQYF.

The chain links TRBV9 to TRBJ1-2, with a weak D call TRBD1 (5 bases). There are 15 residues in the CDR3. Germline V lookup: CDR1 SGDLS, CDR2 YYNGEE. V dropped 3 bases and J dropped 3 bases, with 15 bases sitting between them. As DNA, the CDR3 is TGTGCCAGCAGCGCGCACCGGGACGGTGACTATGGCTACACCTTC. Encoded protein: CASSAHRDGDYGYTF.

The chain joins TRBV6-6 to TRBJ2-1; TRBD2 matches at 7 bases. CDR1 and CDR2 (germline): MNHNY, SVGAGI (reference sequence). CDR3 length: 14 amino acids. Trimming at V came to 2 bases and at J to 12 bases, leaving 10 bases not matched to a gene. CDR3 sequence reads: CASSYAGLAVRQFF. The CDR3, as DNA: TGTGCCAGCAGTTACGCGGGGCTAGCGGTTAGGCAGTTCTTC.

V is TRBV6-1 and J is TRBJ2-5; D remains unclear. Trimming removed 4 bases from V and 2 bases from J, with 14 bases in between. Germline CDR1 and CDR2: MNHNS and SASEGT. This CDR3 has 15 amino acids. The CDR3 loop reads CASSALQHTQETQYF. CDR3 sequence (DNA): TGTGCCAGCAGTGCCCTACAACACACACAAGAGACCCAGTACTTC.

This clone was counted a few times. V is TRBV15 and J is TRBJ1-4; 7 positions match TRBD1. Germline lookup yields CDR1 LNHNV and CDR2 YYDKDF (reference sequence). This CDR3 contains 15 residues. V trimming: 0 bases; J trimming: 4 bases; junction bases outside the gene matches: 2. CDR3 residues: CATSREGQNNEKLFF. In nucleotides, the CDR3 is TGTGCCACCAGCAGAGAGGGACAGAATAATGAAAAACTGTTTTTT.

A remark on this clone: A read error may produce the germline difference seen at one junction end. This chain joins TRBV2 and TRBJ1-1; perhaps TRBD1 as D (5 bases). Germline V gene data show CDR1 as SNHLY and CDR2 as FYNNEI. This CDR3 region has 14 residues. CDR3 sequence: CASSDGDGDTEAFF. CDR3 DNA: TGTGCCAGCAGTGATGGGGACGGAGACACCGAAGCTTTCTTT.

The chain employs TRBV7-9 and TRBJ2-1; TRBD1 matches at 9 bases. V lost 2 bases, J lost 6 bases, and 5 bases stayed unmatched. Germline V gene sequence: CDR1 SEHNR, CDR2 FQNEAQ (reference sequence). There are 15 residues in the CDR3. The CDR3 spells CASSLFGTGPNEQFF. CDR3 nucleotide sequence: TGTGCCAGCAGCTTATTTGGGACAGGGCCCAATGAGCAGTTCTTC.

V gene TRBV5-6 combines with J gene TRBJ2-5; D is unresolved. The CDR3 loop spans 14 amino acids. Germline lookup yields CDR1 SGHDT and CDR2 YYEEEE. With 2 bases removed from V and 4 bases from J, the gap between germline ends came to 12 bases. The DNA of the CDR3 is TGTGCCAGCAGCTTAAAAATGAAGAGAGAGACCCAGTACTTC. Translated: CASSLKMKRETQYF.

The chain combines TRBV7-9 with TRBJ2-5; the D is unclear. The germline CDR1 and CDR2 sequences are SEHNR and FQNEAQ (reference sequence). The CDR3 sequence is 14 residues long. V was shortened by 5 bases and J by 2 bases, with 12 bases between the two germline ends. CDR3: CASSDWRGQETQYF. The CDR3 coding sequence is TGTGCCAGCAGCGACTGGAGAGGTCAAGAGACCCAGTACTTC.

By sample share, this clone is large. The chain couples TRBV9 to TRBJ2-3; D possibly corresponds to TRBD2 (5 bases). The germline V and J ends were trimmed by 0 bases and 3 bases, with 14 bases remaining between them. The CDR3 sequence is 16 residues long. In germline, CDR1 is SGDLS, CDR2 YYNGEE. This CDR3 is CASSVDGLRATDTQYF. The CDR3 DNA follows: TGTGCCAGCAGCGTAGATGGCCTGCGGGCGACAGATACGCAGTATTTT.

In the case of this clone: A read error may produce the germline difference seen at one junction end. The J gene is TRBJ2-1, the V gene TRBV12-5, with 9 bases lining up with TRBD2. Germline-derived CDR1 and CDR2 are LGHNT and FRNRAP. This CDR3 is 14 amino acids long. The CDR3 protein is CASGRGGAYNEQLF. DNA of the CDR3: TGTGCTAGTGGTCGCGGGGGGGCCTACAATGAGCAGCTCTTC.

The chain links TRBV19 to TRBJ2-7; no reliable D call. Germline lookup yields CDR1 LNHDA and CDR2 SQIVND (reference sequence). Trimming shortened V by 5 bases and J by 2 bases, and 13 bases separated the two germline ends. The CDR3 has 14 residues. CDR3 residues: CASSPQETTYEQYF. CDR3 sequence (DNA): TGTGCCAGTAGTCCCCAGGAAACCACCTACGAGCAGTACTTC.

This sequence joins TRBV10-2 and TRBJ2-7, with 7 bases lining up with TRBD1. Germline CDR1 reads WSHSY; CDR2 reads SAAADI. This CDR3 contains 15 residues. Trimming took 3 bases from V and 5 from J; bases not matched to a gene: 10. The CDR3 sequence: CASSDWGQGVHEQYF. CDR3 in DNA: TGCGCCAGCAGTGATTGGGGCCAGGGGGTCCACGAGCAGTACTTC.

This sequence joins TRBV14 and TRBJ1-2; 8 bases match TRBD1. This CDR3 comprises 13 residues. The V segment lost 3 bases and the J segment 4 bases; nucleotides outside the gene matches: 1. Germline CDR1 and CDR2: SGHDN and FVKESK. The DNA for the CDR3 is TGTGCCAGCAGCCATGACAGGGGCTATGGCTACACCTTC. Residues: CASSHDRGYGYTF.

V usage is TRBV19 and J usage is TRBJ1-2; perhaps TRBD1 as D (5 bases). V was pared by 5 bases and J by 1 base, with 14 bases between. The CDR3 loop spans 15 amino acids. CDR1 and CDR2 from the germline V gene are LNHDA and SQIVND (reference sequence). The CDR3 here is CASSDQGSFNYGYTF. Here the CDR3 DNA reads TGTGCCAGTAGTGATCAGGGTTCGTTTAACTATGGCTACACCTTC.

On this clone: As the CDR3 is not closed by the conserved phenylalanine or tryptophan, this likely results from a read error. No DNA is shown, since the ends of the CDR3 on it are uncertain; the CDR3 is the one TCRdb lists. J is TRBJ2-6 and V is TRBV10-1; TRBD1 was called by the table and not checked on the DNA. The CDR3 spans 12 residues, counting both ends. Germline-derived CDR1 and CDR2 are WNHNN and SYGVQD (reference sequence). CDR3 residues: CASSYPRDSPIG.

The V call is TRBV7-3, the J call TRBJ1-6; D ambiguous. This CDR3 spans 18 amino acids. V gave up 2 bases and J gave up 4 bases, with 18 bases separating them. Germline CDR1 reads SGHTA; CDR2 reads FQGTGA. Here the CDR3 reads CASSLARTIPPYNSPLHF. The CDR3 bases are TGTGCCAGCAGCTTAGCCAGGACGATCCCTCCTTATAATTCACCCCTCCACTTT.

The chain has TRBV5-1 and TRBJ2-3; D not certain. The CDR3 sequence is 13 residues long. Germline V CDR1 and CDR2: SGHRS, YFSETQ. V gave up 0 bases and J gave up 4 bases, with 6 bases separating them. The CDR3 bases are TGCGCCAGCAGCTTGGGGGCCCCAGATACGCAGTATTTT. Protein: CASSLGAPDTQYF.

The V gene is TRBV28, the J gene TRBJ1-2, with 8 bases identical to TRBD1. Germline V gene sequence: CDR1 MDHEN, CDR2 SYDVKM. V dropped 3 bases and J dropped 8; count of bases not matched to a gene: 2. There are 12 residues in the CDR3. The CDR3, as DNA: TGTGCCAGCAGTTTCGGGACAGGAGGCTACACCTTC. This sequence encodes CASSFGTGGYTF.

This chain links TRBV5-1 with TRBJ2-3; TRBD1 matches at 7 bases. The V segment lost 4 bases and the J segment 5 bases; nucleotides outside the gene matches: 19. This CDR3 region has 18 residues. The germline V gene encodes CDR1 SGHRS and CDR2 YFSETQ. This CDR3 reads CASSIPAPGGNLVDTQYF. In DNA, the CDR3 is TGCGCCAGCAGCATCCCTGCCCCAGGGGGAAATTTGGTAGATACGCAGTATTTT.

The rearrangement uses TRBV5-8 and TRBJ2-2, with a possible D match to TRBD2 (5 bases). Germline V CDR1 and CDR2: SGHTS, YDEGEE. The V gene lost 5 bases and the J gene lost 1 base, with 18 bases spanning the gap. This CDR3 spans 17 amino acids. CDR3 bases: TGTGCCAGCAGATACCGGGGTGGGGAAAGGAACACCGGGGAGCTGTTTTTT. As protein: CASRYRGGERNTGELFF.

This clone came up a few times. The sample has other DNA sequences that encode this CDR3 too. V and J are TRBV2 and TRBJ2-7; no definite D call. The CDR3 spans 9 residues. From germline, CDR1 is SNHLY and CDR2 FYNNEI. Trimming pared 8 bases from V and 4 bases from J, leaving 3 bases between. CDR3 nucleotide sequence: TGTGCCAGCGGGTACGAGCAGTACTTC. Its protein product is CASGYEQYF. The full variable domain, rest sourced from reference TRBV2 and TRBJ2-7, is EPEVTQTPSHQVTQMGQEVILRCVPISNHLYFYWYRQILGQKVEFLVSFYNNEISEKSEIFDDQFSVERPDGSNFTLKIRSTKLEDSAMYFCASGYEQYFGPGTRLTVT.

The gene calls are TRBV18 and TRBJ2-7; D is uncertain. This CDR3 has 14 amino acids. Germline V gene sequence: CDR1 KGHSH, CDR2 LQKENI. Trimming removed 3 bases at V and 2 bases at J, with 11 bases between. The CDR3: CASSPSAGPYEQYF. CDR3 bases: TGTGCCAGCTCACCGTCGGCAGGACCCTACGAGCAGTACTTC.